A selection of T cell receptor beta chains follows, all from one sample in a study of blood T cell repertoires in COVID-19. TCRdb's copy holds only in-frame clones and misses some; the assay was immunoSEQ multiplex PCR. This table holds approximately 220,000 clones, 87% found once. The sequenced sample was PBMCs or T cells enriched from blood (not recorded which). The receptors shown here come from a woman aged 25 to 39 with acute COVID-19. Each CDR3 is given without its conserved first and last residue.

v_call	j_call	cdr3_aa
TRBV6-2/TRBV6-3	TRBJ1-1	ASSSAGGTGESEAF
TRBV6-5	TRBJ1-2	ATASGPELNYGYT
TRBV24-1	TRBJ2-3	ATSGPGQGDSTDTQY
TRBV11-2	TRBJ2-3	ASSMPGEPQY
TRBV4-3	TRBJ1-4	ASSRLTGGHEKLF
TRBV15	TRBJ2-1	ATWAGQGALEQF
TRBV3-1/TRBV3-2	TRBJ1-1	ASSQGNRRRWAEAF
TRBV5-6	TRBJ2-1	ASSSRVAGGWFGQF
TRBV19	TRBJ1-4	ASRGDRFNEKLF
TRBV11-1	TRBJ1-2	ASSLQGDTGYT
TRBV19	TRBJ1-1	ASSIRGEAF